The 29 T cell receptor beta chains reported below all come from one sample, sequenced in a study of blood T cell repertoires in COVID-19. Profiled with immunoSEQ multiplex PCR; TCRdb holds only in-frame clones, not every one. The data contain almost 300,000 clones, roughly nine tenths of them seen just once; the ten biggest clones take up roughly 11%. The sequencing sample was made of peripheral blood. Source of these receptors: a woman in her twenties or thirties with COVID-19, enrolled during active disease.

This clone came up once. V gene TRBV7-8 combines with J gene TRBJ2-3, with TRBD2 as a possible D gene (6 bases). V was pared by 5 bases and J by 4 bases, with 13 bases between. Germline lookup yields CDR1 SGHVS and CDR2 FQNEAQ. The CDR3 runs 14 residues. Written as DNA, the CDR3 is TGTGCCAGCAGCCTCGGGCTAGCGTCAGATACGCAGTATTTT. This gives the protein CASSLGLASDTQYF.

The CDR3 bases are TGTGCCAGCAGTTTCCTGGACAGTCCCTATGGCTACACCTTC. It codes for CASSFLDSPYGYTF. The rearrangement links TRBV6-2 or TRBV6-3 to TRBJ1-2, with D perhaps matching TRBD1 (6 bases). The CDR3 length is 14 residues. The ends were cut back, 4 bases at V and 4 bases at J, with 13 bases in the middle. Germline lookup yields CDR1 MNHEY and CDR2 SVGEGT.

This sequence joins TRBV19 and TRBJ2-7; 9 bases match TRBD1. The CDR3 contains 15 residues. The V gene end was trimmed by 2 bases and the J gene end by 7 bases; junction bases not matched to a gene: 9. Germline lookup yields CDR1 LNHDA and CDR2 SQIVND (reference sequence). CDR3 sequence reads: CASSILGTGTLEQYF. The CDR3 DNA is TGTGCCAGTAGTATATTGGGGACAGGGACTCTGGAGCAGTACTTC.

The chain is built from TRBV6-5 and TRBJ1-2; no firm D call. From germline, CDR1 is MNHEY and CDR2 SVGAGI. This CDR3 has 14 amino acids. The V gene lost 6 bases and the J gene lost 7 bases, with 18 bases spanning the gap. The CDR3 protein is CASRAPYEAGGYTF. The DNA of the CDR3 is TGTGCCAGCAGGGCTCCCTATGAGGCGGGTGGCTACACCTTC.

This chain connects TRBV28 to TRBJ2-7, with D maybe TRBD1 (7 bases). Germline-derived CDR1 and CDR2 are MDHEN and SYDVKM. There are 15 residues in the CDR3. The V gene lost 3 bases and the J gene lost 2 bases, with 14 bases spanning the gap. The CDR3 coding sequence is TGTGCCAGCAGTTTCAGGGGGAGGAGGACCTACGAGCAGTACTTC. Its protein product is CASSFRGRRTYEQYF. The full variable domain, completed using reference TRBV28 and TRBJ2-7, is DVKVTQSSRYLVKRTGEKVFLECVQDMDHENMFWYRQDPGLGLRLIYFSYDVKMKEKGDIPEGYSVSREKKERFSLILESASTNQTSMYLCASSFRGRRTYEQYFGPGTRLTVT.

The J gene is TRBJ2-7, the V gene TRBV6-5; the match to TRBD1 covers 9 bases. Germline values: CDR1 MNHEY, CDR2 SVGAGI. J lost 3 bases, V lost 6 bases, and 9 bases had no gene match. This CDR3 contains 15 residues. CDR3 residues: CASRLLPGQGYEQYF. The CDR3 coding sequence is TGTGCCAGCAGATTACTCCCGGGACAGGGCTACGAGCAGTACTTC.

The CDR3, as DNA: TGTGCCAGCAGCCCGCGGACAGGGTGGGGCGCTTTCTTT. Encoded protein: CASSPRTGWGAFF. The chain links TRBV7-9 to TRBJ1-1, with 8 bases identical to TRBD1. This CDR3 is built from 13 residues. The V and J ends lost 5 bases and 11 bases, in that order; junction bases with no gene match: 10. Germline lookup yields CDR1 SEHNR and CDR2 FQNEAQ (reference sequence).

The chain employs TRBV4-1 and TRBJ2-1, with 8 bases that match TRBD2. This CDR3 contains 15 residues. V shed 0 bases and J 5 bases; nucleotides not matched to a gene: 3. Germline values: CDR1 MGHRA, CDR2 YSYEKL. CDR3 sequence reads: CASSQDRRGDNEQFF. The CDR3 nucleotides read TGCGCCAGCAGCCAAGATCGGCGGGGGGACAATGAGCAGTTCTTC.

The rearrangement uses TRBV7-9 and TRBJ1-6; 9 bases align to TRBD1. CDR1 SEHNR and CDR2 FQNEAQ come from the germline V gene (reference sequence). CDR3 size: 14 residues. J lost 11 bases, V lost 1 base, and 3 bases had no gene match. The CDR3 bases are TGTGCCAGCAGCTTAGGGGGACAGGGTCCACCCCTCCACTTT. It encodes CASSLGGQGPPLHF.

This clone was picked up one time. V gene TRBV19 combines with J gene TRBJ2-3; perhaps TRBD2 as D (6 bases). Germline V gene data show CDR1 as LNHDA and CDR2 as SQIVND (reference sequence). V lost 1 base and J 4 bases, leaving 15 bases between the germline ends. CDR3 length: 16 residues. This CDR3 is CASSIVWGVSADTQYF. The CDR3 DNA reads as TGTGCCAGTAGTATAGTCTGGGGGGTCTCCGCAGATACGCAGTATTTT. Looking up the rest from reference TRBV19 and TRBJ2-3 gives the full variable domain: DGGITQSPKYLFRKEGQNVTLSCEQNLNHDAMYWYRQDPGQGLRLIYYSQIVNDFQKGDIAEGYSVSREKKESFPLTVTSAQKNPTAFYLCASSIVWGVSADTQYFGPGTRLTVL.

The rearrangement uses TRBV10-3 and TRBJ1-5; D remains ambiguous. This CDR3 is built from 19 residues. Trimming shortened V by 6 bases and J by 4 bases, and 28 bases separated the two germline ends. Germline-derived CDR1 and CDR2 are ENHRY and SYGVKD. CDR3 sequence: CAIRLRCEGLPRGNQPQHF. The DNA for the CDR3 is TGTGCCATCAGGCTGAGATGTGAGGGCTTACCTCGTGGAAATCAGCCCCAGCATTTT.

The rearrangement joins TRBV4-2 to TRBJ2-7; D might be TRBD2 (5 bases). Between the trimmed V and J ends, which lost 4 bases and 0 bases, there was a span of 13 bases. Looked up from germline, CDR1 is LGHNA and CDR2 is YNFKEQ. The CDR3 is 15 amino acids. CDR3 sequence: CASSPTGVSSYEQYF. Here the CDR3 DNA reads TGTGCCAGCAGCCCAACCGGGGTGAGCTCCTACGAGCAGTACTTC.

The V call is TRBV20-1, the J call TRBJ2-1; D is uncertain. The CDR3 extends over 11 amino acids. Trimming cost V 3 bases and J 6 bases, with 6 bases left between them. The germline V gene has CDR1 DFQATT and CDR2 SNEGSKA (reference sequence). The CDR3 DNA reads as TGCAGTGCTAGTCTCTCCAATGAGCAGTTCTTC. Its translation is CSASLSNEQFF.

The chain has TRBV7-2 and TRBJ1-1; 7 bases line up with TRBD1. V was clipped by 1 base and J by 5 bases; unmatched bases: 4. Germline CDR1 SGHTA, CDR2 FQGNSA. This CDR3 is built from 14 residues. The CDR3 here is CASSLERTGTEAFF. The CDR3 nucleotides are TGTGCCAGCAGCTTAGAAAGGACAGGTACTGAAGCTTTCTTT.

This rearrangement joins TRBV5-6 to TRBJ1-4, with D possibly being TRBD1 (6 bases). The CDR3 sequence is 15 residues long. Germline V gene sequence: CDR1 SGHDT, CDR2 YYEEEE. Trimming removed 7 bases from V and 3 bases from J, with 16 bases in between. This chain's CDR3 is CASFRTVGPNEKLFF. CDR3 nucleotide sequence: TGTGCCAGCTTCAGGACAGTTGGGCCTAATGAAAAACTGTTTTTT.

This clone was picked up one time. The rearrangement links TRBV24-1 to TRBJ1-2; D not certain. V was clipped by 5 bases and J by 8 bases, with 8 bases between them. The CDR3 is 11 amino acids. Germline V lookup: CDR1 KGHDR, CDR2 SFDVKD. DNA for the CDR3: TGTGCCACCAGTGTGGGGAGAGGCTACACCTTC. Amino acid sequence: CATSVGRGYTF.

V is TRBV19 and J is TRBJ2-5; TRBD2 aligns across 10 bases. This CDR3 is built from 16 residues. Per germline, CDR1 LNHDA and CDR2 SQIVND (reference sequence). J lost 1 base, V lost 4 bases, and 6 bases had no gene match. In DNA, the CDR3 is TGTGCCAGTAGTACCCTTAGCGGGGGGCCCCAAGAGACCCAGTACTTC. It encodes CASSTLSGGPQETQYF.

V usage is TRBV7-9 and J usage is TRBJ1-1; 9 bases map to TRBD1. CDR1 and CDR2 (germline): SEHNR, FQNEAQ (reference sequence). This CDR3 comprises 13 residues. Trimming took 10 bases from V and 4 from J; bases not matched to a gene: 7. As DNA, the CDR3 is TGTGCCACCACGGGACAGGGTAGCACTGAAGCTTTCTTT. As protein: CATTGQGSTEAFF.

The rearrangement joins TRBV2 to TRBJ2-2; 7 bases agree with TRBD2. The CDR3 length is 14 residues. V trimming: 1 base; J trimming: 7 bases; junction bases outside the gene matches: 3. Germline CDR1 SNHLY, CDR2 FYNNEI. The CDR3 coding sequence is TGTGCCAGCAGTGAAGTCCGGGGGGACGGGGAGCTGTTTTTT. This gives the protein CASSEVRGDGELFF.

The CDR3 region has the DNA TGTGCCAGCAGCCGATCTGGGCAGGGGGCCGGTGGCTACACCTTC. It translates to CASSRSGQGAGGYTF. The genes are TRBV14 and TRBJ1-2; 8 bases agree with TRBD1. The junction had 11 bases not matched to a gene; V was cut back by 4 bases and J by 7 bases. Germline V gene data show CDR1 as SGHDN and CDR2 as FVKESK. The CDR3 runs to 15 residues.

This chain connects TRBV9 to TRBJ1-1; possibly TRBD1 for D (6 bases). Germline V lookup: CDR1 SGDLS, CDR2 YYNGEE. V was trimmed by 4 bases and J by 1 base, leaving 11 bases between them. CDR3 length: 14 residues. DNA for the CDR3: TGTGCCAGCAGCCCAAGGACAGAGAACACTGAAGCTTTCTTT. Translated: CASSPRTENTEAFF.

The CDR3 DNA sequence: TGTGCCAGCAGCTTAGCGCTAGCGGGGCAAGAGACCCAGTACTTC. Its translation is CASSLALAGQETQYF. The V gene is TRBV7-9, the J gene TRBJ2-5; 9 nucleotides agree with TRBD2. This CDR3 has 15 amino acids. In germline, CDR1 is SEHNR, CDR2 FQNEAQ (reference sequence). The V and J ends lost 0 bases and 2 bases, in that order; junction bases with no gene match: 1.

J is TRBJ2-3 and V is TRBV7-9; D possibly corresponds to TRBD1 (7 bases). Germline CDR1 and CDR2: SEHNR and FQNEAQ (reference sequence). The CDR3 has 16 amino acids. With 2 bases removed from V and 2 bases from J, the gap between germline ends came to 14 bases. The CDR3: CASSLRGTETTDTQYF. CDR3 nucleotides: TGTGCCAGCAGCTTACGGGGGACAGAGACCACAGATACGCAGTATTTT.

This sequence joins TRBV28 and TRBJ2-3; maybe TRBD2 (6 bases). V lost 2 bases, J lost 2 bases, and 8 bases lay in between. Germline loops: CDR1 MDHEN, CDR2 SYDVKM. The CDR3 is 14 amino acids. CDR3 bases: TGTGCCAGCAGTTTAGCGGGGCTCACAGATACGCAGTATTTT. Protein product: CASSLAGLTDTQYF.

The rearrangement links TRBV4-1 to TRBJ2-1, with 9 bases lining up with TRBD2. The ends lost 1 base at V and 5 bases at J; junction bases unmatched: 6. This CDR3 has 16 residues. Germline lookup yields CDR1 MGHRA and CDR2 YSYEKL. In nucleotides, the CDR3 is TGCGCCAGCAGCCAAGGTATTAGCGGGGGTAACAATGAGCAGTTCTTC. It yields the protein CASSQGISGGNNEQFF.

The rearrangement joins TRBV14 to TRBJ1-1; no reliable D call. CDR1 and CDR2 (germline): SGHDN, FVKESK. The V end lost 7 bases, the J end lost 2 bases, and 8 bases lay between the germline ends. CDR3 length equals 12 residues. CDR3 DNA sequence: TGTGCCAGCATCAGACAAAACACTGAAGCTTTCTTT. It translates to CASIRQNTEAFF.

The V gene is TRBV29-1, the J gene TRBJ1-2; the D gene is possibly TRBD1 (6 bases). Germline CDR1 and CDR2: SQVTM and ANQGSEA. This CDR3 region has 12 residues. V lost 6 bases, J lost 4 bases, and 12 bases lay in between. CDR3 in amino acids: CSVGQLIYGYTF. CDR3 sequence (DNA): TGCAGCGTCGGACAGTTAATCTATGGCTACACCTTC.

The chain uses TRBV10-1 and TRBJ1-4; 7 bases line up with TRBD1. The CDR3 loop spans 14 amino acids. CDR1 is WNHNN and CDR2 is SYGVQD in the germline V gene (reference sequence). V gave up 5 bases and J gave up 7 bases; unmatched junction bases: 7. The CDR3 here is CASSRNRDSEKLFF. CDR3 coding DNA: TGCGCCAGCAGTCGAAACCGGGACAGTGAAAAACTGTTTTTT.

This chain uses TRBV3-1 (or the pseudogene TRBV3-2) with TRBJ1-2, with unresolved D. The CDR3 covers 15 residues. Germline-derived CDR1 and CDR2 are LGHDT and YNNKEL (reference sequence). V lost 0 bases and J 5 bases, leaving 13 bases between the germline ends. The CDR3 spells CASSQEGGNSYGYTF. Here the CDR3 DNA reads TGTGCCAGCAGCCAAGAGGGAGGAAACTCTTATGGCTACACCTTC.